Listed here are 6 T cell receptor beta chains from one sample, sequenced in a study of graft-versus-host responses after intestinal transplantation. The protocol was immunoSEQ multiplex PCR, while the TCRdb copy is restricted to in-frame clones and leaves out a portion. This sample has 40,000 or so clones, with less than 90% found just once. The source was PBMCs, collected 1070 days after transplant. These receptors were obtained from a human patient who received an intestinal transplant, so some T cells may come from the graft donor.

This clone turned up a few times. The genes are TRBV28 and TRBJ2-1; 8 nucleotides line up with TRBD2. Germline assignment: CDR1 MDHEN and CDR2 SYDVKM. V shed 2 bases, J shed 8 bases, and the junction held 8 bases outside the gene matches. CDR3 length equals 15 residues. The CDR3 sequence is CASSLPGGATDEQFF. CDR3 DNA sequence: TGTGCCAGCAGTTTACCGGGGGGGGCCACGGATGAGCAGTTCTTC. The full variable domain, its missing parts supplied by reference TRBV28 and TRBJ2-1, is DVKVTQSSRYLVKRTGEKVFLECVQDMDHENMFWYRQDPGLGLRLIYFSYDVKMKEKGDIPEGYSVSREKKERFSLILESASTNQTSMYLCASSLPGGATDEQFFGPGTRLTVL.

V gene TRBV29-1 combines with J gene TRBJ2-1, with 15 bases fitting TRBD2. Trimming removed 7 bases from V and 9 bases from J; junction bases left unmatched: 4. Germline V gene sequence: CDR1 SQVTM, CDR2 ANQGSEA. The length of the CDR3 is 13 residues. DNA of the CDR3: TGCAGCGCAGGACTAGCGGGAGGGGTTGAGCAGTTCTTC. Translation gives CSAGLAGGVEQFF.

The V and J genes are TRBV7-4 and TRBJ1-6; TRBD1 matches at 11 bases. The V gene end was trimmed by 5 bases and the J gene end by 10 bases; junction bases not matched to a gene: 16. Germline-derived CDR1 and CDR2 are SGHVT and SQSDAQ. This CDR3 spans 18 amino acids. This CDR3 reads CASSHLSGTGGGKSPLHF. CDR3 DNA sequence: TGTGCCAGCAGCCATCTGTCCGGGACAGGGGGTGGGAAGTCACCCCTCCACTTT.

This chain uses TRBV7-8 with TRBJ1-6; D ambiguous. Germline V gene lookup returns CDR1 SGHVS and CDR2 FQNEAQ. This CDR3 region has 16 residues. V was pared by 0 bases and J by 7 bases, with 13 bases between. The CDR3 nucleotides read TGTGCCAGCAGCTTAGCGAGGAGGTGGGGAAATTCACCCCTCCACTTT. Translated: CASSLARRWGNSPLHF. The variable domain in full, completed from reference TRBV7-8 and TRBJ1-6, reads GAGVSQSPRYKVAKRGQDVALRCDPISGHVSLFWYQQALGQGPEFLTYFQNEAQLDKSGLPSDRFFAERPEGSVSTLKIQRTQQEDSAVYLCASSLARRWGNSPLHFGNGTRLTVT.

The J gene is TRBJ2-2, the V gene TRBV28, with 10 bases aligning to TRBD2. Germline V gene sequence: CDR1 MDHEN, CDR2 SYDVKM. Trimming cost V 5 bases and J 5 bases; bases outside gene matches: 17. CDR3 length equals 19 residues. The CDR3 protein is CASSPFAARSGRGTGELFF. CDR3 coding DNA: TGTGCCAGCAGTCCATTCGCCGCCCGAAGCGGGAGGGGAACCGGGGAGCTGTTTTTT.

This clone was observed a handful of times. The rearrangement uses TRBV5-1 and TRBJ1-2; D is unclear. The ends were cut back, 5 bases at V and 0 bases at J, with 8 bases in the middle. This CDR3 is built from 13 residues. Germline-derived CDR1 and CDR2 are SGHRS and YFSETQ. The CDR3 sequence is CASRSAANYGYTF. The CDR3 bases are TGCGCCAGCAGGTCGGCAGCTAACTATGGCTACACCTTC.